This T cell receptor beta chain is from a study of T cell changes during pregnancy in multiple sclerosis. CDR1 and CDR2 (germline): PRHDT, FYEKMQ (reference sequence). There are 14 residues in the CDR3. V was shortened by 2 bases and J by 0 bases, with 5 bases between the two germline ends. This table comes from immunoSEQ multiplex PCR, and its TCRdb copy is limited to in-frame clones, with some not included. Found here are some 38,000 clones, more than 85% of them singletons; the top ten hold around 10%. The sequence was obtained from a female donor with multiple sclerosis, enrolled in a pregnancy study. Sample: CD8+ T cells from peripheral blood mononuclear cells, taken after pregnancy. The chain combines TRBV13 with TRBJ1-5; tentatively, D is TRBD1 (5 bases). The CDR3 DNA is TGTGCCAGCAGCTTAAGGGGTAGCAATCAGCCCCAGCATTTT. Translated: CASSLRGSNQPQHF.